Sequencing of this T cell receptor (beta chain) was carried out in a study of identical twins. Whole-study findings and limits: A cross-sectional statistical analysis, not follow-up of the same donors, supported the conclusions.

Germline assignment: CDR1 SEHNR and CDR2 FQNEAQ (reference sequence). The CDR3 contains 15 residues. V dropped 4 bases and J dropped 3 bases, with 13 bases sitting between them. Each CDR3 protein gets one entry after TCRdb re-called the 5' RACE reads with MiXCR. The profile shows 570,000 or so distinct CDR3 sequences, approximately 10% of them singletons. This clonotype was observed a handful of times. Its antigen remains unidentified. The same sample was also used in a study of yellow fever vaccine responses in identical twins.

This chain uses TRBV7-9 with TRBJ2-1, with D tentatively TRBD1 (5 bases). Sequencing was carried out using PBMCs. The receptor comes from a woman aged 18-29 years in good health. The DNA of the CDR3 is TGTGCCAGCAGCTGGGGCCAGGAGTACTACAATGAGCAGTTCTTC. This encodes CASSWGQEYYNEQFF.